Below, one T cell receptor (beta chain) is given with its context. The repertoire was sequenced with immunoSEQ multiplex PCR; TCRdb's copy has only in-frame clones and lacks some. The repertoire includes over 120,000 clones, around four fifths of them detected once, and about 5.1% sits in the top ten. These data originate in a study of blood T cell repertoires in COVID-19. For the study at large: Acute and convalescent COVID-19 specimens originated in the United States, Italy and Spain.

The sequenced sample was peripheral blood. The receptor comes from a human donor in a cohort sampled during active COVID-19.

The CDR3 DNA reads as TGTGCCAGCAGCTTGGACAGGACCTACGAGCAGTACTTC. Translated: CASSLDRTYEQYF. This chain uses TRBV5-6 with TRBJ2-7; perhaps TRBD1 as D (5 bases). Trimming shortened V by 0 bases and J by 2 bases, and 6 bases separated the two germline ends. The CDR3 spans 13 residues. Per the germline V gene, CDR1 is SGHDT and CDR2 is YYEEEE.